Below are 19 T cell receptor beta chains sequenced from a single sample in a study of blood T cell repertoires in COVID-19. Some clones are missing from TCRdb's copy, which holds only in-frame ones; the method was immunoSEQ multiplex PCR. Of 110,000 or so clones listed, 85% to 90% are singletons. Sequenced material: peripheral blood. The receptors come from a woman in her forties or fifties with acute or convalescent COVID-19.

This chain joins TRBV18 and TRBJ2-1; D unresolved. Germline V lookup: CDR1 KGHSH, CDR2 LQKENI. V was trimmed by 6 bases and J by 8 bases, leaving 8 bases between them. The CDR3 length is 11 residues. CDR3 in DNA: TGTGCCAGCTCCTCCGTAGATGAGCAGTTCTTC. This encodes CASSSVDEQFF.

The CDR3 region is CASSQVPRQGSYTF. The CDR3, as DNA: TGCGCCAGCAGCCAAGTACCGAGACAGGGATCCTACACCTTC. V gene TRBV4-3 combines with J gene TRBJ1-2; 7 bases are a match to TRBD1. The CDR3 has 14 residues. The V and J ends lost 1 base and 10 bases, in that order; junction bases with no gene match: 9. Per the germline V gene, CDR1 is LGHNA and CDR2 is YSLEER.

The chain has TRBV30 and TRBJ1-4; D uncertain. CDR3 length: 13 residues. Deletions cut 8 bases from V and 8 bases from J, with 18 bases between. Germline CDR1 reads GTSNPN; CDR2 reads SVGIG (reference sequence). This chain's CDR3 is CATNGEASEKLFF. The DNA of the CDR3 is TGTGCCACCAATGGGGAGGCATCGGAAAAACTGTTTTTT.

The chain couples TRBV5-6 to TRBJ1-2; D is undetermined. Germline CDR1 is SGHDT and CDR2 is YYEEEE. The CDR3 consists of 14 residues. The V gene lost 9 bases and the J gene lost 4 bases, with 19 bases spanning the gap. The CDR3 DNA reads TGTGCCACCACCGCACGTTCGGGGATCTATGGCTACACCTTC. Amino acid sequence: CATTARSGIYGYTF.

This clone was seen only once. This chain connects TRBV19 to TRBJ2-5; no firm D call. The germline gives CDR1 LNHDA, CDR2 SQIVND (reference sequence). V lost 5 bases, J lost 5 bases, and 9 bases lay in between. CDR3 size: 12 residues. The DNA for the CDR3 is TGTGCCAGTAGTCTATCCGGGGAGACCCAGTACTTC. Translation: CASSLSGETQYF.

This clone appeared once. The genes are TRBV5-1 and TRBJ1-2, with TRBD1 matching over 7 bases. V lost 4 bases, J lost 3 bases, and 9 bases stayed unmatched. The CDR3 totals 15 residues. Germline V CDR1 and CDR2: SGHRS, YFSETQ. Here the CDR3 DNA reads TGCGCCAGCAGCCCATATCGACAGGGCGACTATGGCTACACCTTC. It translates to CASSPYRQGDYGYTF.

The chain joins TRBV27 to TRBJ1-2; 9 nucleotides align to TRBD1. V lost 6 bases, J lost 8 bases, and 7 bases stayed unmatched. CDR3 length: 13 amino acids. The germline V gene has CDR1 MNHEY and CDR2 SMNVEV (reference sequence). The DNA for the CDR3 is TGTGCCAGCAGACGGACAGGGGAAAACGGCTACACCTTC. Protein sequence: CASRRTGENGYTF.

The chain uses TRBV7-2 and TRBJ1-2; 8 nucleotides line up with TRBD1. V was clipped by 1 base and J by 6 bases; unmatched bases: 1. The germline gives CDR1 SGHTA, CDR2 FQGNSA. There are 13 residues in the CDR3. DNA of the CDR3: TGTGCCAGCAGCTTAGTGACAGGGGATGGCTACACCTTC. Residues: CASSLVTGDGYTF.

The V gene is TRBV7-2, the J gene TRBJ2-7; D may be TRBD2 (6 bases). Germline CDR1 is SGHTA and CDR2 is FQGNSA. The V end lost 5 bases, the J end lost 3 bases, and 20 bases lay between the germline ends. CDR3 length equals 16 residues. The CDR3 region has the DNA TGTGCCAGCAGCCCCTCAACAGGACTAAGGTTCTACGAGCAGTACTTC. This sequence encodes CASSPSTGLRFYEQYF.

V is TRBV4-1 and J is TRBJ2-1; tentative D call: TRBD1 (6 bases). CDR1 and CDR2 from the germline V gene are MGHRA and YSYEKL. V dropped 4 bases and J dropped 7 bases, with 8 bases sitting between them. The CDR3 is 12 residues long. The CDR3 coding sequence is TGCGCCAGCAGCCTCACAGGGAATGAGCAGTTCTTC. This codes for CASSLTGNEQFF.

The genes are TRBV28 and TRBJ1-5; D possibly corresponds to TRBD1 (6 bases). Germline CDR1 reads MDHEN; CDR2 reads SYDVKM. The ends were cut back, 0 bases at V and 1 base at J, with 10 bases in the middle. The CDR3 spans 16 residues. The CDR3 coding sequence is TGTGCCAGCAGTTTATGGGCAGGGGAGAGCAATCAGCCCCAGCATTTT. Residues: CASSLWAGESNQPQHF.

J is TRBJ1-2 and V is TRBV28, with D possibly TRBD1 on 5 matching bases. Per germline, CDR1 MDHEN and CDR2 SYDVKM. Trimming pared 2 bases from V and 9 bases from J, leaving 13 bases between. This CDR3 region has 13 residues. The DNA for the CDR3 is TGTGCCAGCAGTTTAGGCCTAGGGGTTAGCTACACCTTC. Protein sequence: CASSLGLGVSYTF.

V gene TRBV6-2 or TRBV6-3 combines with J gene TRBJ2-1; D is possibly TRBD2 (5 bases). The germline gives CDR1 MNHEY, CDR2 SVGEGT. This CDR3 region has 15 residues. Trimming pared 6 bases from V and 0 bases from J, leaving 12 bases between. The CDR3 region is CASSWRVSSYNEQFF. The CDR3 DNA reads TGTGCCAGCAGCTGGCGGGTCAGCTCCTACAATGAGCAGTTCTTC.

The V call is TRBV11-1, the J call TRBJ2-7; D is perhaps TRBD1 (6 bases). Trimming took off 3 bases at V and 6 bases at J, with 15 bases between the two ends. The CDR3 consists of 14 residues. CDR1 is SGHAT and CDR2 is FQDESV in the germline V gene (reference sequence). The CDR3 DNA follows: TGTGCCAGCAGCTTCGTAGGACAGTTGGGCGAGCAGTACTTC. This sequence encodes CASSFVGQLGEQYF.

The genes are TRBV5-4 and TRBJ1-1, with a weak D call TRBD1 (5 bases). Trimming left V 0 bases short and J 0 bases short, with 12 bases between. Germline CDR1 and CDR2: SGHNT and YYREEE (reference sequence). CDR3 length: 16 amino acids. The chain's CDR3 is CASSLGQGTMNTEAFF. The DNA of the CDR3 is TGTGCCAGCAGCTTGGGGCAGGGCACAATGAACACTGAAGCTTTCTTT.

This chain joins TRBV11-2 and TRBJ1-1, with TRBD1 as a possible D gene (6 bases). Germline V gene sequence: CDR1 SGHAT, CDR2 FQNNGV. The V end lost 4 bases, the J end lost 0 bases, and 12 bases lay between the germline ends. The CDR3 has 15 residues. The CDR3 sequence is CASSSRRGLNTEAFF. For the CDR3, the DNA is TGTGCCAGCAGCTCGAGGCGGGGGCTGAACACTGAAGCTTTCTTT.

In this sample, this clone turned up a few times. The chain carries TRBV9 and TRBJ1-6; 7 bases align to TRBD1. The V and J ends lost 3 bases and 9 bases, in that order; junction bases with no gene match: 6. Germline CDR1 and CDR2: SGDLS and YYNGEE. The CDR3 is 14 amino acids. The CDR3 spells CASSGETGTSPLHF. CDR3 nucleotide sequence: TGTGCCAGCAGCGGTGAGACAGGGACTTCACCCCTCCACTTT. Filled out from reference TRBV9 and TRBJ1-6, the complete variable domain reads DSGVTQTPKHLITATGQRVTLRCSPRSGDLSVYWYQQSLDQGLQFLIQYYNGEERAKGNILERFSAQQFPDLHSELNLSSLELGDSALYFCASSGETGTSPLHFGNGTRLTVT.

The chain has TRBV6-5 and TRBJ1-2; a weak D match, TRBD1 (6 bases). Per the germline V gene, CDR1 is MNHEY and CDR2 is SVGAGI. The V end lost 5 bases, the J end lost 8 bases, and 15 bases lay between the germline ends. The CDR3 sequence is 13 residues long. CDR3 DNA: TGTGCCAGCAGTCCCCGGGACACACTGGGCTACACCTTC. Protein sequence: CASSPRDTLGYTF.

This sequence joins TRBV15 and TRBJ2-7; D might be TRBD1 (5 bases). This CDR3 comprises 15 residues. V gave up 1 base and J gave up 2 bases, with 12 bases separating them. The V gene's germline CDR1 is LNHNV and CDR2 YYDKDF (reference sequence). CDR3 protein: CATSRGVGRAYEQYF. CDR3 bases: TGTGCCACCAGCAGAGGGGTAGGCAGGGCCTACGAGCAGTACTTC.